This T cell receptor beta chain was found in a study of T cell responses to AZD1222 COVID-19 vaccine. Trimming pared 1 base from V and 9 bases from J, leaving 13 bases between. The CDR3 loop spans 15 amino acids. CDR1 and CDR2 (germline): MNHNS, SASEGT. In this sample, this clone turned up once. Here immunoSEQ multiplex PCR was the method, and the copy in TCRdb shows in-frame clones only, minus some. The sample has under 130,000 clones, nearly 90% seen once. The V gene is TRBV6-1, the J gene TRBJ1-6, with D unclear. The clonotype was recovered from an adult who received the AZD1222 COVID-19 vaccine. Sequenced material: peripheral blood, taken 28 days after the second AZD1222 dose. The CDR3 loop reads CASSEGRVPISPLHF. The CDR3 bases are TGTGCCAGCAGTGAAGGGAGGGTTCCAATTTCACCCCTCCACTTT.